What follows are 8 T cell receptor beta chains derived from one specimen sequenced in a study of blood T cell repertoires in COVID-19. Some clones are missing from TCRdb's copy, which holds only in-frame ones; the method was immunoSEQ multiplex PCR. The sample shows hundreds of thousands of clones, approximately 88% of them seen only once. The sample consisted of PBMCs or T cells enriched from blood (not recorded which). These receptors originate from a woman aged 40 to 55 with acute COVID-19.

The chain uses TRBV28 and TRBJ1-5; 9 bases map to TRBD1. The CDR3 extends over 14 amino acids. Trimming removed 5 bases from V and 8 bases from J; junction bases left unmatched: 7. The germline V gene encodes CDR1 MDHEN and CDR2 SYDVKM. This CDR3 is CASSNNRGLEPQHF. DNA for the CDR3: TGTGCCAGCAGTAATAACAGGGGGCTGGAGCCCCAGCATTTT.

V is TRBV24-1 and J is TRBJ2-5, with a tentative D call TRBD1 (5 bases). The V end lost 5 bases, the J end lost 5 bases, and 23 bases lay between the germline ends. Germline V gene data show CDR1 as KGHDR and CDR2 as SFDVKD. The length of the CDR3 is 17 residues. The CDR3 spells CATSGTQGAVSLETQYF. The DNA of the CDR3 is TGTGCCACCAGTGGTACCCAGGGCGCGGTCTCGCTGGAGACCCAGTACTTC.

This clone was detected only a few times. V is TRBV11-2 and J is TRBJ2-5; 7 nucleotides align to TRBD2. V was clipped by 5 bases and J by 4 bases; unmatched bases: 7. Germline values: CDR1 SGHAT, CDR2 FQNNGV. The CDR3 spans 14 residues. Here the CDR3 reads CASSPGLDRETQYF. The CDR3 DNA follows: TGTGCCAGCAGCCCCGGACTAGACAGAGAGACCCAGTACTTC.

This chain connects TRBV7-3 to TRBJ2-2; 9 bases match TRBD2. This CDR3 is 14 amino acids long. The trim removed 4 bases at V and 6 bases at J, leaving 3 bases unmatched. The germline V gene encodes CDR1 SGHTA and CDR2 FQGTGA. The CDR3 nucleotides read TGTGCCAGCAGCTATATAGCGGGAGCCGGGGAGCTGTTTTTT. Amino acids: CASSYIAGAGELFF.

This sequence joins TRBV7-8 and TRBJ2-7; D gene uncertain. CDR3 length: 13 amino acids. From germline, CDR1 is SGHVS and CDR2 FQNEAQ. CDR3 loop: CVPAQRPNYEQYF. The CDR3 DNA sequence: TGTGTCCCCGCCCAGCGACCGAACTACGAGCAGTACTTC.

The V and J genes are TRBV28 and TRBJ1-2; D ambiguous. The V end lost 2 bases, the J end lost 6 bases, and 13 bases lay between the germline ends. Germline CDR1 MDHEN, CDR2 SYDVKM. The CDR3 contains 14 residues. Here the CDR3 DNA reads TGTGCCAGCAGTTTAACCCGGGCAGCGGATGGCTACACCTTC. This gives the protein CASSLTRAADGYTF.

CDR3 in amino acids: CASKEAAGNTEAFF. The CDR3 coding sequence is TGTGCCAGTAAAGAAGCGGCCGGGAACACTGAAGCTTTCTTT. V usage is TRBV19 and J usage is TRBJ1-1; D ambiguous. Germline V gives CDR1 LNHDA, CDR2 SQIVND (reference sequence). The CDR3 sequence is 14 residues long. Trimming cost V 7 bases and J 1 base, with 13 bases left between them. Supplemented by reference TRBV19 and TRBJ1-1, the full variable domain reads DGGITQSPKYLFRKEGQNVTLSCEQNLNHDAMYWYRQDPGQGLRLIYYSQIVNDFQKGDIAEGYSVSREKKESFPLTVTSAQKNPTAFYLCASKEAAGNTEAFFGQGTRLTVV.

The chain combines TRBV27 with TRBJ2-2; TRBD2 agrees at 7 bases. V shed 5 bases and J 5 bases; nucleotides not matched to a gene: 2. In germline, CDR1 is MNHEY, CDR2 SMNVEV (reference sequence). The CDR3 has 13 amino acids. CDR3 bases: TGTGCCAGCAGTGCCGGGGGGACCGGGGAGCTGTTTTTT. Amino acids: CASSAGGTGELFF.